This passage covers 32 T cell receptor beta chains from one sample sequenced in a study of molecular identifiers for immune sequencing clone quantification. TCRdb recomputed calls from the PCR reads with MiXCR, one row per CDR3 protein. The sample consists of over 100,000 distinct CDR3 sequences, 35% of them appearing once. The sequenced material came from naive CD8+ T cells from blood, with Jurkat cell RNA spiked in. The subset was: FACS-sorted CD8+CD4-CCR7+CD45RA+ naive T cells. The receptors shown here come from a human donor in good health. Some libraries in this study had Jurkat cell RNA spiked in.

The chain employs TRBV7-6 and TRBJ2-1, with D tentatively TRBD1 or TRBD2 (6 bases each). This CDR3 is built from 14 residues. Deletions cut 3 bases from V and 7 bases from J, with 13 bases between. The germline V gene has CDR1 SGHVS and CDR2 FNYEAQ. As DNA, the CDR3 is TGTGCCAGCAGCTTCCAGGGGAGGTGGAATGAGCAGTTCTTC. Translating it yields CASSFQGRWNEQFF.

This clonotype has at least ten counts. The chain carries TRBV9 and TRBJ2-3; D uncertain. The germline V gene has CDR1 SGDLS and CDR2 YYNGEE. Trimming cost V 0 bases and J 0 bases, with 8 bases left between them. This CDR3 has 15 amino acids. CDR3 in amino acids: CASSVGGGSTDTQYF. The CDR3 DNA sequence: TGTGCCAGCAGCGTAGGTGGCGGAAGCACAGATACGCAGTATTTT.

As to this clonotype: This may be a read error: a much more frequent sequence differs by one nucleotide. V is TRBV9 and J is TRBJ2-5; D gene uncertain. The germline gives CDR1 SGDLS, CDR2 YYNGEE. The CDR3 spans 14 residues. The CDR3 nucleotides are TGTGCCAGCCGCGTAGGCCCCGACGAAGAGACCCAGTACTTC. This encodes CASRVGPDEETQYF.

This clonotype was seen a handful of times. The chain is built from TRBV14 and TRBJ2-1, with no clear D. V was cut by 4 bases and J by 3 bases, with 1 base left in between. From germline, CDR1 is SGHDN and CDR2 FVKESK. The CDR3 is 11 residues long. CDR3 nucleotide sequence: TGTGCCAGCAGCCGCTACAATGAGCAGTTCTTC. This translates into CASSRYNEQFF.

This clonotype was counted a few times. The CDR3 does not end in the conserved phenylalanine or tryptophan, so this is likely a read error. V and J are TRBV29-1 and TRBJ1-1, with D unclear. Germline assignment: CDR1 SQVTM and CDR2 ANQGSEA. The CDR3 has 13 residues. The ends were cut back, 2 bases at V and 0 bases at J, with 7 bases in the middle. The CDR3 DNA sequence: TGCAGCGTTGAACTGGGCATGAACACTGAAGCTTTCTCT. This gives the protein CSVELGMNTEAFS.

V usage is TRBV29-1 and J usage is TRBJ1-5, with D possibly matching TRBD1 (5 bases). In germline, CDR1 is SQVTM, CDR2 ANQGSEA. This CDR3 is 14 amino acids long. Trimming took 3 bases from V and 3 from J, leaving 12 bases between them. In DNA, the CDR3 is TGCAGCGTTGACGGGCAGGGTGTCAATCAGCCCCAGCATTTT. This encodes CSVDGQGVNQPQHF.

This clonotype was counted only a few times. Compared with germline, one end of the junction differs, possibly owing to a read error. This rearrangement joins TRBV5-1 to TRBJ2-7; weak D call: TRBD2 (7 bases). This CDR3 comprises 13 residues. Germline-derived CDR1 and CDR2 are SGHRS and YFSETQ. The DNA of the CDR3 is TGCGCCAGCAACTTGTCGGGGGGCAACGAGCAGTACTTC. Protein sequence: CASNLSGGNEQYF.

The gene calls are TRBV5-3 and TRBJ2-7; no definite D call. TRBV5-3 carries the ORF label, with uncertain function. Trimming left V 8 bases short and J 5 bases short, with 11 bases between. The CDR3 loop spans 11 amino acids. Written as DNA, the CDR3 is TGTGCCAGCAGCCACGGCAACGAGCAGTACTTC. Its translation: CASSHGNEQYF.

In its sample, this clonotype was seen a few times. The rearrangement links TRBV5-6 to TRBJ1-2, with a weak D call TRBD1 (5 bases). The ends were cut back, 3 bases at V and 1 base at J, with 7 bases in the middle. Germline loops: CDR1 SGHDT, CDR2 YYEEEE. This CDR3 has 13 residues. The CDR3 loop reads CASSSGNNYGYTF. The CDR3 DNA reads TGTGCCAGCAGCTCAGGGAATAACTATGGCTACACCTTC.

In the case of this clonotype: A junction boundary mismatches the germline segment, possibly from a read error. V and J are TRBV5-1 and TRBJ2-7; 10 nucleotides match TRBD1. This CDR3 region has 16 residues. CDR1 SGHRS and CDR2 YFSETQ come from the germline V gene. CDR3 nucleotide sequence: TGCGCCAGCAGCCCGAGCGGGGACAGGGGAGCCTACGAGCAGTACTTT. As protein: CASSPSGDRGAYEQYF.

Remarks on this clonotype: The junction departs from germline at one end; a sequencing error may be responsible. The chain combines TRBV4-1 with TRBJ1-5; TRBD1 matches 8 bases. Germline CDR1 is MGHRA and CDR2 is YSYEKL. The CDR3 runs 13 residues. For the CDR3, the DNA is TGCGCCAGCACCGCAGGGGGCAATCAGCCCCAGCAGTTT. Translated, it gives CASTAGGNQPQQF.

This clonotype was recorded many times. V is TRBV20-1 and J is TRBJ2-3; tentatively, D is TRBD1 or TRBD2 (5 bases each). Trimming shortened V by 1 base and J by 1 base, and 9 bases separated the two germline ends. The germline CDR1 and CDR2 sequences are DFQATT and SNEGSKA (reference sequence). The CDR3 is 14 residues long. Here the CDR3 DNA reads TGCAGTGCTAGAGTAGAGGGGCGCACAGATACGCAGTATTTT. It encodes CSARVEGRTDTQYF.

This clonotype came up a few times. In DNA form, the CDR3 reads TGCGCCAGCAGCTTGGGGAGCATTCAGTACTTC. It specifies CASSLGSIQYF. The chain employs TRBV5-1 and TRBJ2-4; D unresolved. There are 11 residues in the CDR3. Trimming pared 0 bases from V and 9 bases from J, leaving 4 bases between. Germline CDR1 reads SGHRS; CDR2 reads YFSETQ.

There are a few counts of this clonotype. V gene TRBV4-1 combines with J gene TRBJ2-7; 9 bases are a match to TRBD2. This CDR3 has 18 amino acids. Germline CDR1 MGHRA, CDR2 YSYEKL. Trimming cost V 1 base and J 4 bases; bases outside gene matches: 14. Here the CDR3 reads CASSQGEEAGGSGYEQYF. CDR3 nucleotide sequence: TGCGCCAGCAGCCAAGGAGAGGAAGCGGGAGGTTCGGGGTACGAGCAGTACTTC.

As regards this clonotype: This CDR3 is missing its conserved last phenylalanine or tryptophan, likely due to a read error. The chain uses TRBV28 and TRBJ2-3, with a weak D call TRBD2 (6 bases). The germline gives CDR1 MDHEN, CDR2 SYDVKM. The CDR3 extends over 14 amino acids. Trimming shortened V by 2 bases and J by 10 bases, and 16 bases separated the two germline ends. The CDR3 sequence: CASSLSRTTRAQYY. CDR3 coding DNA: TGTGCCAGCAGTTTAAGCCGGACTACGAGGGCGCAGTATTAT.

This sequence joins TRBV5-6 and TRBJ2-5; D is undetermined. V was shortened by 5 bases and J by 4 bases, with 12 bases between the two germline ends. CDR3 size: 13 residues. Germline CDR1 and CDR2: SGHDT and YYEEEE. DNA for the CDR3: TGTGCCAGCAGTGAACAGTTTGCAGAGACCCAGTACTTC. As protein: CASSEQFAETQYF.

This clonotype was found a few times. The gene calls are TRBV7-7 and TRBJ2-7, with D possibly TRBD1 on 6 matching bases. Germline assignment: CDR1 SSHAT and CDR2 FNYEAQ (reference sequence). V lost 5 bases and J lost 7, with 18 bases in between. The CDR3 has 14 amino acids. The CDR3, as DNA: TGTGCCAGCAGCCCTGGACAGCTCTCGGGAGAGCAGTACTTC. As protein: CASSPGQLSGEQYF.

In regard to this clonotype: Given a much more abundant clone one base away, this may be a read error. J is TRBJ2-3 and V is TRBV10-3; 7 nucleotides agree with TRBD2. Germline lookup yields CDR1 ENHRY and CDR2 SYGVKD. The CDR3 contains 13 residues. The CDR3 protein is CAIRDYNTDTQNF. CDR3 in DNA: TGTGCCATCCGGGACTATAACACAGATACGCAGAATTTT.

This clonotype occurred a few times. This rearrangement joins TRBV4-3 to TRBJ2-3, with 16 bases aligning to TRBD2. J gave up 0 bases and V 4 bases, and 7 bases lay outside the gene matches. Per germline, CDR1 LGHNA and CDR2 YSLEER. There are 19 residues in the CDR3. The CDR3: CASSPGLAGGPWSTDTQYF. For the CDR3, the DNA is TGCGCCAGCAGCCCGGGACTAGCGGGAGGGCCGTGGAGCACAGATACGCAGTATTTT.

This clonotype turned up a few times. The CDR3 nucleotides are TGTGCCAGCAGCCAAGGTCCGGCGGGAGGAGTCTACGAGCAGTACTTC. It translates to CASSQGPAGGVYEQYF. The rearrangement joins TRBV27 to TRBJ2-7; TRBD2 matches at 8 bases. The ends lost 6 bases at V and 3 bases at J; junction bases unmatched: 13. Germline lookup yields CDR1 MNHEY and CDR2 SMNVEV (reference sequence). The CDR3 has 16 amino acids.

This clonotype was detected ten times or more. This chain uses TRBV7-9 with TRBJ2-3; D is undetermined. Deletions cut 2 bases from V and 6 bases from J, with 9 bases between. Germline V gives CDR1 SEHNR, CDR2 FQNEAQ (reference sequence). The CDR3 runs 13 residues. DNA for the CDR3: TGTGCCAGCAGCTTAATGGCCTGGGATACGCAGTATTTT. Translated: CASSLMAWDTQYF.

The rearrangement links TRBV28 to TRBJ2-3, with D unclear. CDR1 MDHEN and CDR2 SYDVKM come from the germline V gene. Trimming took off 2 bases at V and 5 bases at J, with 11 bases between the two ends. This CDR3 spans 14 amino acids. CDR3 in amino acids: CASSLADFRDTQYF. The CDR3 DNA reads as TGTGCCAGCAGTTTAGCGGATTTTCGAGATACGCAGTATTTT.

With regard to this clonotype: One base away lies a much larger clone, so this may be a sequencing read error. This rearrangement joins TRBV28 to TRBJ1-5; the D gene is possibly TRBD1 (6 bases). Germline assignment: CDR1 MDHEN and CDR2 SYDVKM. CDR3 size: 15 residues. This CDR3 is CTSSLPGQPSQPQHF. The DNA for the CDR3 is TGTACCAGCAGTTTACCCGGACAGCCCAGTCAGCCCCAGCATTTT.

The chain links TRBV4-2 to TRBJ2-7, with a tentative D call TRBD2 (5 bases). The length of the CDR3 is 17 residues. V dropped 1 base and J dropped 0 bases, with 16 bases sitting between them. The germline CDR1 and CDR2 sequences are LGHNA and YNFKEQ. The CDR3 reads CASSQATEGFSSYEQYF. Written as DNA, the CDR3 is TGTGCCAGCAGCCAAGCAACAGAGGGCTTCAGCTCCTACGAGCAGTACTTC.

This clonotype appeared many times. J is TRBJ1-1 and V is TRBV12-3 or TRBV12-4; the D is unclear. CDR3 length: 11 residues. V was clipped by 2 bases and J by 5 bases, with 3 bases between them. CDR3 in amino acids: CASSLKTEAFF. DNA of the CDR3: TGTGCCAGCAGTTTAAAGACTGAAGCTTTCTTT.

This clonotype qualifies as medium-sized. The DNA of the CDR3 is TGTGCCAGCAGTTTAACGGACAACACTGAAGCTTTCTTT. Its translation: CASSLTDNTEAFF. The chain combines TRBV12-3 or TRBV12-4 with TRBJ1-1; D unclear. Deletions cut 2 bases from V and 2 bases from J, with 6 bases between. This CDR3 contains 13 residues.

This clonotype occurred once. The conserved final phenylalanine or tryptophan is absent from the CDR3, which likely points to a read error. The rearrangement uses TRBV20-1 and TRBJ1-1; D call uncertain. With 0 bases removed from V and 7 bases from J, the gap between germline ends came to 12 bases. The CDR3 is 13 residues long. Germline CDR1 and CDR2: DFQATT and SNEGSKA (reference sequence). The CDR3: CSARENRADEAFL. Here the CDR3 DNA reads TGCAGTGCTAGAGAAAATAGAGCTGATGAAGCTTTCTTA.

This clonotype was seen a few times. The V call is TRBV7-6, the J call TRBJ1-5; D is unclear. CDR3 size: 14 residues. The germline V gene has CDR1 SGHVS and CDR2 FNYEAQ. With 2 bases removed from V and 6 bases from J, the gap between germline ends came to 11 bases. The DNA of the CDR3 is TGTGCCAGCAGCTTAAGCCCGGGAGGTCAGCCCCAGCATTTT. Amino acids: CASSLSPGGQPQHF.

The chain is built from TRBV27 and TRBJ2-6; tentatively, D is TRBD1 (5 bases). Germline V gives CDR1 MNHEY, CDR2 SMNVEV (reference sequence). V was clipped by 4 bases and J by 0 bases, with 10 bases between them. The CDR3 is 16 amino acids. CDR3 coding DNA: TGTGCCAGCAGTTCCCGACAGTCCTCTGGGGCCAACGTCCTGACTTTC. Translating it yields CASSSRQSSGANVLTF. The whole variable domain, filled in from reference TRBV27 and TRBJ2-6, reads EAQVTQNPRYLITVTGKKLTVTCSQNMNHEYMSWYRQDPGLGLRQIYYSMNVEVTDKGDVPEGYKVSRKEKRNFPLILESPSPNQTSLYFCASSSRQSSGANVLTFGAGSRLTVL.

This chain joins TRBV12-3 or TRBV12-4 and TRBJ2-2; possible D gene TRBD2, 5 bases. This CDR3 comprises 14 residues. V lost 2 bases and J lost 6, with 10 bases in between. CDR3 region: CASSLSGMAGELFF. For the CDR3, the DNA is TGTGCCAGCAGTTTATCCGGGATGGCCGGGGAGCTGTTTTTT.

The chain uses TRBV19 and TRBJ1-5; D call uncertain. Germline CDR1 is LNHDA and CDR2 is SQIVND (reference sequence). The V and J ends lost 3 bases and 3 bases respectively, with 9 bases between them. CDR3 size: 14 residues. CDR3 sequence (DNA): TGTGCCAGTAGTATCGGGCGGATCAATCAGCCCCAGCATTTT. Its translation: CASSIGRINQPQHF.

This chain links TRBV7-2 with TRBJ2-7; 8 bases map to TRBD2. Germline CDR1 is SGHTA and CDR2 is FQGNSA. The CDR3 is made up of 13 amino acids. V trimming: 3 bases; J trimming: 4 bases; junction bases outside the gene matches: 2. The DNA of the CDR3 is TGTGCCAGCAGCTTCGGACTAGCTTACGAGCAGTACTTC. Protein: CASSFGLAYEQYF.